A single sample is the source of the 7 T cell receptor beta chains below, sequenced in a study of CD8+ T cells in alopecia areata. Extracted RNA was reverse transcribed into cDNA, the sequencing template. The method was immunoSEQ multiplex PCR; TCRdb's version includes in-frame clones alone and lacks a portion of them. Here the sample spans 170,000 or so clones, roughly 60% being singletons. Sample: CD4+ T cells sorted from blood, taken at week 0. All receptors derive from a human donor with alopecia areata.

The sample holds a few counts of this clone. This chain joins TRBV7-9 and TRBJ1-4; D is possibly TRBD1 (5 bases). Looked up from germline, CDR1 is SEHNR and CDR2 is FQNEAQ (reference sequence). V was shortened by 6 bases and J by 8 bases, with 22 bases between the two germline ends. CDR3 size: 16 residues. The CDR3 region is CASSHYLLQGREKLFF. CDR3 nucleotide sequence: TGTGCCAGCAGTCACTACCTACTGCAGGGAAGGGAAAAACTGTTTTTT.

The V gene is TRBV15, the J gene TRBJ1-1; the match to TRBD1 covers 10 bases. This CDR3 has 15 residues. The V segment lost 1 base and the J segment 5 bases; nucleotides outside the gene matches: 4. CDR1 is LNHNV, CDR2 YYDKDF, per germline (reference sequence). The DNA for the CDR3 is TGTGCCACCAGCAGAGCTCCGGGACAGGGGACTGAAGCTTTCTTT. The encoded protein is CATSRAPGQGTEAFF.

A word on this clone: Other nucleotide sequences in the sample specify the same CDR3. V and J are TRBV29-1 and TRBJ1-1, with D possibly being TRBD1 (5 bases). The CDR3 is made up of 13 amino acids. Deletions cut 2 bases from V and 0 bases from J, with 7 bases between. The germline CDR1 and CDR2 sequences are SQVTM and ANQGSEA. The CDR3 here is CSVERQMNTEAFF. Here the CDR3 DNA reads TGCAGCGTTGAACGACAGATGAACACTGAAGCTTTCTTT.

The rearrangement uses TRBV15 and TRBJ2-1, with 9 positions matching TRBD2. This CDR3 is built from 17 residues. Unmatched junction bases numbered 8, after V lost 3 bases and J lost 2 bases. Germline V gives CDR1 LNHNV, CDR2 YYDKDF (reference sequence). In nucleotides, the CDR3 is TGTGCCACCAGCAGCGCGGGTACTAGCGGGCCCTACAATGAGCAGTTCTTC. It codes for CATSSAGTSGPYNEQFF.

In its sample, this clone was seen once. The J gene is TRBJ1-1, the V gene TRBV30, with 9 bases matching TRBD1. CDR1 GTSNPN and CDR2 SVGIG come from the germline V gene (reference sequence). The junction had 0 bases not matched to a gene; V was cut back by 1 base and J by 3 bases. The CDR3 totals 13 residues. The CDR3 loop is CAWSGTGDTEAFF. The DNA of the CDR3 is TGTGCCTGGAGTGGGACAGGGGACACTGAAGCTTTCTTT.

The chain is built from TRBV29-1 and TRBJ1-2; 9 bases match TRBD1. Per germline, CDR1 SQVTM and CDR2 ANQGSEA. V trimming: 5 bases; J trimming: 4 bases; junction bases outside the gene matches: 5. This CDR3 has 13 residues. CDR3 nucleotide sequence: TGCAGCGTTTTAACAGGGGGCGCCTATGGCTACACCTTC. Protein: CSVLTGGAYGYTF.

The V and J genes are TRBV30 and TRBJ1-2; D uncertain. The germline V and J ends were trimmed by 2 bases and 3 bases, with 7 bases remaining between them. Looked up from germline, CDR1 is GTSNPN and CDR2 is SVGIG (reference sequence). The length of the CDR3 is 12 residues. CDR3: CAWSTRDYGYTF. CDR3 bases: TGTGCCTGGAGTACCCGGGACTATGGCTACACCTTC.